This TCR beta chain came from a study of T cell responses to AZD1222 COVID-19 vaccine. The assay was immunoSEQ multiplex PCR, and TCRdb's table has in-frame clones only and misses some. Here the sample spans approximately 150,000 clones, roughly nine tenths being singletons. V lost 3 bases and J lost 0, with 12 bases in between. The CDR3 loop spans 16 amino acids. Germline V gene sequence: CDR1 LNHDA, CDR2 SQIVND (reference sequence). This clone was seen a few times. The J gene is TRBJ1-5, the V gene TRBV19; D possibly corresponds to TRBD1 (6 bases). This clonotype originated in an adult in good health. The specimen comprised peripheral blood, sampled on day 0 of AZD1222 vaccination. This chain's CDR3 is CASSIGDIHSNQPQHF. CDR3 DNA: TGTGCCAGTAGTATCGGGGACATCCATAGCAATCAGCCCCAGCATTTT.